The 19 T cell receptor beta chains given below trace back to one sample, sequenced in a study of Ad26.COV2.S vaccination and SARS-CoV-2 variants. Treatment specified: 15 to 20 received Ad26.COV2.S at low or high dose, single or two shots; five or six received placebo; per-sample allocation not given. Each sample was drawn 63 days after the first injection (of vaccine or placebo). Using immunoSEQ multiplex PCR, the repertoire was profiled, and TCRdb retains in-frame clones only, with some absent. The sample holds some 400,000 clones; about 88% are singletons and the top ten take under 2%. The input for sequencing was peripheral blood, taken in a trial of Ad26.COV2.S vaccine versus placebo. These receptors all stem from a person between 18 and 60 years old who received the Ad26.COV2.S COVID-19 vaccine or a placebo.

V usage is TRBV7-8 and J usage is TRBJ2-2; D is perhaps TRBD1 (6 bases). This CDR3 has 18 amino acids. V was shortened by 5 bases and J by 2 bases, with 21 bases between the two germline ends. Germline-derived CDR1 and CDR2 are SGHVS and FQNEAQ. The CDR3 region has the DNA TGTGCCAGCAGCCACCTTGTGCCAGGACAGATCAACACCGGGGAGCTGTTTTTT. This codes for CASSHLVPGQINTGELFF.

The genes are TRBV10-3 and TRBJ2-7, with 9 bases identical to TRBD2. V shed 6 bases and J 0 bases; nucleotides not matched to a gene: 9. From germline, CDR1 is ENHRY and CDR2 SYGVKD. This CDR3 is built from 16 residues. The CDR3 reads CAIRAHSGSLSYEQYF. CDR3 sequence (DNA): TGTGCCATCAGGGCGCATAGCGGGAGCCTCTCCTACGAGCAGTACTTC.

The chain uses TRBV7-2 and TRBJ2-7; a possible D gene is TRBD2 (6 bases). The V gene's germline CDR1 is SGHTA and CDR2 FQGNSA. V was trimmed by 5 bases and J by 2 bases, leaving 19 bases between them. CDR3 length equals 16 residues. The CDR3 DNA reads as TGTGCCAGCAGCCCGGGGGAGAGGGCGGATCCCTACGAGCAGTACTTC. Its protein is CASSPGERADPYEQYF.

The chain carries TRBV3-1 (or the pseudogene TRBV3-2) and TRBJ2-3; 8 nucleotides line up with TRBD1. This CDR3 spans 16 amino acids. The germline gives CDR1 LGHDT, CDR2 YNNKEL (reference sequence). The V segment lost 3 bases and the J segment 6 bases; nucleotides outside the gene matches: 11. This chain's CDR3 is CASSQFSDRVFDTQYF. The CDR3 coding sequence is TGTGCCAGCAGCCAGTTCTCGGACAGGGTGTTCGATACGCAGTATTTT.

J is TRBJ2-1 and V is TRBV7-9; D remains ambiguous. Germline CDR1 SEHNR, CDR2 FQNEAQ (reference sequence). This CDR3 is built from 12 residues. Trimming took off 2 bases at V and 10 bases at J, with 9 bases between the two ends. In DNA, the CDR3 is TGTGCCAGCAGCTTACGTGGGATGGAGCAGTTCTTC. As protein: CASSLRGMEQFF.

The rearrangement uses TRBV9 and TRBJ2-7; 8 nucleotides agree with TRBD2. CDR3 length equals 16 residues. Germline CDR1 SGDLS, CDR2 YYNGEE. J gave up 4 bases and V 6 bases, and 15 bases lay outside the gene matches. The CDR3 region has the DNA TGTGCCAGCATCCCCTTCCCGTTAGCGGGAAAGTACGAGCAGTACTTC. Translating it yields CASIPFPLAGKYEQYF.

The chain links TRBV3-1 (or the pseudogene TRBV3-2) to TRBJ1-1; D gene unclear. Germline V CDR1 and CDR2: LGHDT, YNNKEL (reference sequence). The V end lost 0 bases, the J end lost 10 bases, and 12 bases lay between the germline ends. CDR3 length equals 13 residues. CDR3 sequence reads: CASSQEEELGAFF. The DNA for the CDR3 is TGTGCCAGCAGCCAAGAGGAAGAATTGGGAGCTTTCTTT.

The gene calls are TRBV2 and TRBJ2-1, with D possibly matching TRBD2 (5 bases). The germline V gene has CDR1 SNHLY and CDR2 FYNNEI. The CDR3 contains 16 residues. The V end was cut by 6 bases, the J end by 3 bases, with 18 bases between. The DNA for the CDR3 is TGTGCCAGCAGGGAGGTGGAGCGGAAACTCTACAATGAGCAGTTCTTC. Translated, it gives CASREVERKLYNEQFF.

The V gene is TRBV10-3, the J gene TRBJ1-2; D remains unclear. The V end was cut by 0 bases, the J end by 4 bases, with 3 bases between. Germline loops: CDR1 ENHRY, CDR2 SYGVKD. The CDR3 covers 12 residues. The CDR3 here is CAISESAYGYTF. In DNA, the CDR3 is TGTGCCATCAGTGAGTCTGCCTATGGCTACACCTTC.

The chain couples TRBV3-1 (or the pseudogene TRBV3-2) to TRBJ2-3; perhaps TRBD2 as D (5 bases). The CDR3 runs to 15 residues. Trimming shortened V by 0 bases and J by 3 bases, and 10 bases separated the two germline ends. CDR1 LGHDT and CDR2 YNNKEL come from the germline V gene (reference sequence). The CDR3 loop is CASSQDGRGTDTQYF. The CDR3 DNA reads TGTGCCAGCAGCCAAGATGGTAGAGGGACAGATACGCAGTATTTT.

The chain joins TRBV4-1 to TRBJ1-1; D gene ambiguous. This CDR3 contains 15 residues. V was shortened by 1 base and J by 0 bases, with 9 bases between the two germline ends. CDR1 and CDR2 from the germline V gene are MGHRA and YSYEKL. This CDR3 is CASSQVEDLNTEAFF. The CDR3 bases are TGCGCCAGCAGCCAAGTGGAAGATTTGAACACTGAAGCTTTCTTT.

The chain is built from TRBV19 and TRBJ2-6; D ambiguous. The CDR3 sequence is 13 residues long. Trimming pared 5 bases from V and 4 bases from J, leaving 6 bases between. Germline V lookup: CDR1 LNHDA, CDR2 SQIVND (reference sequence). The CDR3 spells CASSFRGANVLTF. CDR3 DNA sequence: TGTGCCAGTAGTTTCAGGGGGGCCAACGTCCTGACTTTC.

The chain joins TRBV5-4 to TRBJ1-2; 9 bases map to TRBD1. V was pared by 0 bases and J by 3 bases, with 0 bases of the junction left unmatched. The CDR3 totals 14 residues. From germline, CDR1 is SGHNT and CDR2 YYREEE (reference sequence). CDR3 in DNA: TGTGCCAGCAGCTTGGGACAGGGGGACTATGGCTACACCTTC. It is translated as CASSLGQGDYGYTF.

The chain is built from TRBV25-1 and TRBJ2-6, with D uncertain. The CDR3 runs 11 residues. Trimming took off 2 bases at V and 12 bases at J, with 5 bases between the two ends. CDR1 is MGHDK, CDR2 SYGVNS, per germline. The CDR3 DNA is TGTGCCAGCAGTGAACGAGGCGTCCTGACTTTC. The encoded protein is CASSERGVLTF.

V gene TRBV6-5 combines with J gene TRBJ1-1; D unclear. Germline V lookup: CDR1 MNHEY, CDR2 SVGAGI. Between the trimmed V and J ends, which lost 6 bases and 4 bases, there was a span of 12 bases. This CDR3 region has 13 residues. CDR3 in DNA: TGTGCCAGCAGCTTCTCGACCGGCACTGAAGCTTTCTTT. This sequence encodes CASSFSTGTEAFF.

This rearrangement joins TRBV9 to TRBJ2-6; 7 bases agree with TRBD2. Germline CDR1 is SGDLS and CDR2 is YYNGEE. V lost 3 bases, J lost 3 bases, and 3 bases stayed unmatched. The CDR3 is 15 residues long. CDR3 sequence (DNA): TGTGCCAGCAGCGCCCGGGGGGATGGGGCCAACGTCCTGACTTTC. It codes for CASSARGDGANVLTF.

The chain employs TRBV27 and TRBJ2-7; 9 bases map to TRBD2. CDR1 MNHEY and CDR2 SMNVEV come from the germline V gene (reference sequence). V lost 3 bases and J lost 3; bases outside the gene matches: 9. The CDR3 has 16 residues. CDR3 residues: CASSLSPGTSSYEQYF. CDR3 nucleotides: TGTGCCAGCAGTTTGTCTCCTGGGACTAGCAGCTACGAGCAGTACTTC.

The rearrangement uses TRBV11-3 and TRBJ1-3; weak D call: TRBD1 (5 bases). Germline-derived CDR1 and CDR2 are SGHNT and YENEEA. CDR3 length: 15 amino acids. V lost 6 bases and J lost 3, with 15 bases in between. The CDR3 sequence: CASSGGWRSGNTIYF. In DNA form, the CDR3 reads TGTGCCAGCAGTGGGGGGTGGAGGAGTGGAAACACCATATATTTT. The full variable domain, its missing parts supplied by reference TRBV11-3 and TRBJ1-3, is EAGVVQSPRYKIIEKKQPVAFWCNPISGHNTLYWYLQNLGQGPELLIRYENEEAVDDSQLPKDRFSAERLKGVDSTLKIQPAELGDSAVYLCASSGGWRSGNTIYFGEGSWLTVV.

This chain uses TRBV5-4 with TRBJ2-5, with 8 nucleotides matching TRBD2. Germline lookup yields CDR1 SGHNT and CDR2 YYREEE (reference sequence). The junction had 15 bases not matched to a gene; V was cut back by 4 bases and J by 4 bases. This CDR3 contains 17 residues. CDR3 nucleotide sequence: TGTGCCAGCAGCGGGCCTCTGAGCGGGAGAAAGGGAGAGACCCAGTACTTC. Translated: CASSGPLSGRKGETQYF.